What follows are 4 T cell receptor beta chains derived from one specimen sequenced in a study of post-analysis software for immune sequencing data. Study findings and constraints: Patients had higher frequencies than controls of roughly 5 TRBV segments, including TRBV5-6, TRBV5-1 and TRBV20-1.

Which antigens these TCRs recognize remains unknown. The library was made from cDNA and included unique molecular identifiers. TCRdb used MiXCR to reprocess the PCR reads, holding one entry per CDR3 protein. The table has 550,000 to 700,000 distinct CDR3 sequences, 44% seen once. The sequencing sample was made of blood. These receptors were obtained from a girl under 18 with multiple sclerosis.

CDR3 residues: CSVRDSLSYEQYF. The CDR3 nucleotides are TGCAGTGTCCGGGACAGCCTCTCCTACGAGCAGTACTTC. This chain connects TRBV29-1 to TRBJ2-7, with 7 bases matching TRBD1. Looked up from germline, CDR1 is SQVTM and CDR2 is ANQGSEA. This CDR3 contains 13 residues.

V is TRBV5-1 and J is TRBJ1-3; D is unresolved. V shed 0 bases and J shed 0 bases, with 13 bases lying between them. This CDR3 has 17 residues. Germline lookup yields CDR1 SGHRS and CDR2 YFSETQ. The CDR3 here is CASSLEADQSSGNTIYF. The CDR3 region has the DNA TGCGCCAGCAGCTTGGAAGCCGATCAGAGCTCTGGAAACACCATATATTTT.

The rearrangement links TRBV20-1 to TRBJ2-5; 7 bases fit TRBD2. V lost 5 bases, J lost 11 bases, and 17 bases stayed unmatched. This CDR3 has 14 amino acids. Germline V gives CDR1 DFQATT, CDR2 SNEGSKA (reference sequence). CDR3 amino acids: CSASAGSGTNEQYF. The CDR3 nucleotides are TGCAGTGCTTCCGCAGGGAGCGGGACCAATGAGCAGTACTTC.

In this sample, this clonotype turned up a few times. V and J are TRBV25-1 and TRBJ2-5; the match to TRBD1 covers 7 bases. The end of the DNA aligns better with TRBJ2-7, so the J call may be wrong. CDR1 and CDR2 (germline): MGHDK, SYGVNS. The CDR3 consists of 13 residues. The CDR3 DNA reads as TGTGCCAGCAGTCAAAACAGGGGATACGAGCAGTACTTC. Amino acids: CASSQNRGYEQYF.